This T cell receptor (beta chain) was captured by sequencing in a study of shared clonotypes between healthy human individuals. The genomic DNA of each subset was split evenly across several immunoSEQ plates. Here immunoSEQ multiplex PCR was the method, and the copy in TCRdb shows in-frame clones only, minus some. The data contain some 1 million clones, 75% of them singletons. The CDR3 runs to 15 residues. Trimming removed 6 bases at V and 1 base at J, with 13 bases between. Germline loops: CDR1 MNHEY, CDR2 SMNVEV (reference sequence). The chain combines TRBV27 with TRBJ1-5, with a possible D match to TRBD1 (5 bases). This TCR was sampled from a man between 18 and 35 years old in good health. The sample comprised memory CD4+ T cells sorted from blood. Subset indicated: CD45RA-negative fraction. As DNA, the CDR3 is TGTGCCAGCAGGTCGAGGGGAGTAAGCAATCAGCCCCAGCATTTT. Residues: CASRSRGVSNQPQHF.